This T cell receptor (beta chain) was captured by sequencing in a study of regulatory T cells in long-lasting Graves disease. This sample's time point: newly diagnosed GD, antithyroid drugs for less than 3 months. TCR sequences were obtained from RNA taken from PBMCs. CDR3-region Arm-PCR and iRepertoire HTBI primers produced the TCR beta libraries. Original methodology: Samples jointly harbored fewer than 65 TRBV and approximately 15 TRBJ segments. One entry per CDR3 protein results from TCRdb running MiXCR on the multiplex PCR reads. The V and J calls here are based on TCRdb, not the publication. There are hundreds of thousands of distinct CDR3 sequences in the sample; 9.5% to 15% occur only once, and over 7% lies in the top ten. About this clonotype: What it recognizes is unknown.

Study-wide findings and caveats: Persistent Graves' patients possessed reduced TCR diversity relative to recently diagnosed ones.

With V trimmed by 6 bases and J by 7 bases, 1 base remained unmatched. Looked up from germline, CDR1 is LNHDA and CDR2 is SQIVND (reference sequence). CDR3 size: 11 residues. These records were also assigned to another study, of T cells in Graves' hyperthyroidism and ophthalmopathy. In that study: Participants, patients aged 18 to 65, had newly diagnosed hyperthyroidism with a duration under 2 months.

The chain recombines TRBV19 with TRBJ1-2, with TRBD1 identical over 8 bases. Here the sequenced sample was peripheral blood mononuclear cells (PBMCs), taken at new diagnosis, from a patient treated with antithyroid drugs. The receptor was derived from a woman aged 25 to 39 with Graves disease. The CDR3 DNA reads as TGTGCCAGTAGGACAGGGGTTGGCTACACCTTC. Its translation: CASRTGVGYTF.